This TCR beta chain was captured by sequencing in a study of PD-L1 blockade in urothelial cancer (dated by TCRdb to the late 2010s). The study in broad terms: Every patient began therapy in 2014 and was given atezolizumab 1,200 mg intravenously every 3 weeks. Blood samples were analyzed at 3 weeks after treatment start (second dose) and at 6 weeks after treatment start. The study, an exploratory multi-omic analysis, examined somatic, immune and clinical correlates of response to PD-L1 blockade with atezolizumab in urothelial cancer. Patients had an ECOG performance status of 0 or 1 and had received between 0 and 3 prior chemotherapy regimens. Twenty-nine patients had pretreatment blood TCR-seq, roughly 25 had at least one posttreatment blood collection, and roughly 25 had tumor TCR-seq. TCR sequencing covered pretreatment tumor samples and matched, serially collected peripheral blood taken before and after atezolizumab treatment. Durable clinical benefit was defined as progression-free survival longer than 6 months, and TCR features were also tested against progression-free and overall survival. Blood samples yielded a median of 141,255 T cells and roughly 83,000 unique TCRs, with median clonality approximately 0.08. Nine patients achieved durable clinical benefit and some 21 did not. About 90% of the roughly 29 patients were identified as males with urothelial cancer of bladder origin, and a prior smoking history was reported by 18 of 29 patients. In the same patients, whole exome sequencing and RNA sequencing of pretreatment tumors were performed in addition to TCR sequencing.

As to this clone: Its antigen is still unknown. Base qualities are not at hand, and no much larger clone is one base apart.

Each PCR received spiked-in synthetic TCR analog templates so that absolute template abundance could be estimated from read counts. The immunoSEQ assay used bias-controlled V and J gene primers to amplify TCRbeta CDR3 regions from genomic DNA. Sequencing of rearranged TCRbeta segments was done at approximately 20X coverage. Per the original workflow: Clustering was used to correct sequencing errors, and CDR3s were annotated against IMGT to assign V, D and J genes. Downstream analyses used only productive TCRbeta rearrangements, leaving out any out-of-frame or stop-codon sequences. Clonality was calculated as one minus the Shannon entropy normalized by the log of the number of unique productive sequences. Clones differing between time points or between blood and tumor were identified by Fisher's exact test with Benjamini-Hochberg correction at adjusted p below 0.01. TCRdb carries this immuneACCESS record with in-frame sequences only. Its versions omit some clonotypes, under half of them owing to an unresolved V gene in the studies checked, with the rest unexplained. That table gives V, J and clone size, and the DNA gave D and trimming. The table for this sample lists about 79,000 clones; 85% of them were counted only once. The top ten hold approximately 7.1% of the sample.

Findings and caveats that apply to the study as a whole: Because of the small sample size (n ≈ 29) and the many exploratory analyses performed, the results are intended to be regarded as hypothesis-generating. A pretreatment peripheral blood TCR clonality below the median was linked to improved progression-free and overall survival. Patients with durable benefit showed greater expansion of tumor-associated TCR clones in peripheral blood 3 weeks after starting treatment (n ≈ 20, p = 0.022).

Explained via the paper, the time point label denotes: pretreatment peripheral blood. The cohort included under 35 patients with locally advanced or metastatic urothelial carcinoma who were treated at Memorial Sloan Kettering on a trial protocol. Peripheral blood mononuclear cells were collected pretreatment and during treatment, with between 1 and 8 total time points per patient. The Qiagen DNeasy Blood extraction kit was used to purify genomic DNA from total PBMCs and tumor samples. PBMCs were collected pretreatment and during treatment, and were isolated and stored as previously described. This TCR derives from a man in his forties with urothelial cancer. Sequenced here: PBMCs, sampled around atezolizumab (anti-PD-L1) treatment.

The encoded CDR3 is CASSLDRNIQYF. The DNA sequence is as follows: TGTGCCAGCAGCTTAGATCGAAACATTCAGTACTTC. The receptor chain draws on TRBV11-2 and TRBJ2-4; the D gene identity is not certain. Spanning cysteine to phenylalanine, the CDR3 consists of 12 amino acids. Only the CDR3 region is kept as DNA, spanning 36 bases read in frame from base 1. CDR1 and CDR2 are read off the germline V gene as SGHAT and FQNNGV. Trimming takes 0 bases from V and 6 bases from J, and the germline ends sit 3 bases apart. Joined to the reference TRBV11-2 and TRBJ2-4 proteins, this CDR3 gives the full variable domain: EAGVAQSPRYKIIEKRQSVAFWCNPISGHATLYWYQQILGQGPKLLIQFQNNGVVDDSQLPKDRFSAERLKGVDSTLKIQPAKLEDSAVYLCASSLDRNIQYFGAGTRLSVL.